This T cell receptor beta chain was identified during a study of monozygotic twins with inflammatory bowel disease. Germline CDR1 SEHNR, CDR2 FQNEAQ (reference sequence). CDR3 length equals 15 residues. TCRalpha and TCRbeta cDNA went through nested PCRs of approximately 16 and 10 cycles, two in total. TCRdb re-called the 5' RACE reads and catalogs CDR3 proteins one per entry, DNA excluded. The sample shows 400,000 or so distinct CDR3 sequences, and 2.4% sits with its ten largest clones. Blood was drawn at under 3 ml per donor. The receptor's source is a human donor with ulcerative colitis or Crohn's disease, or a healthy co-twin of an affected twin (not recorded which). The sequenced sample consisted of blood. The chain couples TRBV7-9 to TRBJ1-2. The CDR3 is CASSPEGGFNYGYTF.